These 28 T cell receptor beta chains share one sample of origin, sequenced in a study of T cells in tuberculosis (dated by TCRdb to the late 2010s). Receptor amplification or capture employed the immunoSEQ multiplex PCR assay. TCRdb's version of the immuneACCESS table is confined to in-frame rearrangements and falls short of the full clone set. An unresolved V gene accounts for under half of the shortfall where checked; the remainder is of unknown origin. Within this sample are 40,000 to 45,000 clones, with roughly 94% of them counted one time only. The ten largest clones add up to 1.9% of the sample. The sequenced sample was PBMCs. All receptors come from a donor between 10 and 35 years old with latent tuberculosis or without tuberculosis infection. Some clones in this sample may be carry-over from other donors' samples.

The V and J genes are TRBV7-9 and TRBJ2-2; D call uncertain. The germline gives CDR1 SEHNR, CDR2 FQNEAQ (reference sequence). V was pared by 3 bases and J by 5 bases, with 10 bases between. The CDR3 covers 14 residues. The CDR3 loop reads CASSFNTRTGELFF. The CDR3 nucleotides are TGTGCCAGCAGCTTTAACACGAGGACCGGGGAGCTGTTTTTT.

The chain recombines TRBV10-3 with TRBJ1-1, with D uncertain. Trimming cost V 10 bases and J 4 bases, with 16 bases left between them. The CDR3 sequence is 13 residues long. CDR1 and CDR2 from the germline V gene are ENHRY and SYGVKD. In nucleotides, the CDR3 is TGTGCCACGTCTAAGGCGGGAAGCACTGAAGCTTTCTTT. Translating it yields CATSKAGSTEAFF.

The rearrangement links TRBV7-9 to TRBJ2-7; 7 positions match TRBD2. Germline trimming cut 2 bases from V and 0 bases from J; bases unmatched to any gene: 4. This CDR3 has 15 amino acids. Germline CDR1 and CDR2: SEHNR and FQNEAQ (reference sequence). CDR3 DNA: TGTGCCAGCAGCTTACAAGGGACTACCTCCTACGAGCAGTACTTC. Amino acid sequence: CASSLQGTTSYEQYF.

CDR3: CASSYGQGSDEQFF. DNA of the CDR3: TGTGCCAGCAGTTACGGTCAGGGGAGCGATGAGCAGTTCTTC. The chain couples TRBV6-5 to TRBJ2-1; tentative D call: TRBD1 (6 bases). Germline CDR1 reads MNHEY; CDR2 reads SVGAGI. This CDR3 has 14 residues. V lost 2 bases, J lost 8 bases, and 13 bases lay in between.

The CDR3 nucleotides are TGCGCCAGCAGCTACGAAGGGGGGGCAGCAAAGTGGGGTGGCTACACCTTC. It is translated as CASSYEGGAAKWGGYTF. The chain links TRBV5-1 to TRBJ1-2, with D perhaps TRBD1 (6 bases). CDR1 and CDR2 (germline): SGHRS, YFSETQ. This CDR3 comprises 17 residues. Trimming left V 3 bases short and J 7 bases short, with 25 bases between. The full variable domain, completed using reference TRBV5-1 and TRBJ1-2, is KAGVTQTPRYLIKTRGQQVTLSCSPISGHRSVSWYQQTPGQGLQFLFEYFSETQRNKGNFPGRFSGRQFSNSRSEMNVSTLELGDSALYLCASSYEGGAAKWGGYTFGSGTRLTVV.

This sequence joins TRBV4-2 and TRBJ1-1, with TRBD1 matching 7 bases. Germline V gene data show CDR1 as LGHNA and CDR2 as YNFKEQ. This CDR3 has 15 residues. V dropped 0 bases and J dropped 1; count of bases not matched to a gene: 2. The CDR3 DNA follows: TGTGCCAGCAGCCAAGATGGGACAGAGAACACTGAAGCTTTCTTT. Its protein product is CASSQDGTENTEAFF.

V gene TRBV5-6 combines with J gene TRBJ2-7, with unresolved D. Germline V CDR1 and CDR2: SGHDT, YYEEEE. Trimming took 0 bases from V and 4 from J, leaving 11 bases between them. The CDR3 is made up of 14 amino acids. The CDR3 nucleotides read TGTGCCAGCAGCTTGGGGGCCCTCCTTTACGAGCAGTACTTC. Amino acids: CASSLGALLYEQYF.

The chain uses TRBV9 and TRBJ2-5, with D hard to call. The CDR3 consists of 14 residues. With 3 bases removed from V and 3 bases from J, the gap between germline ends came to 12 bases. Germline V gene lookup returns CDR1 SGDLS and CDR2 YYNGEE. The CDR3 DNA reads as TGTGCCAGCAGCGCATTTGGCCCGAAAGAGACCCAGTACTTC. Its protein product is CASSAFGPKETQYF.

The chain is built from TRBV5-6 and TRBJ2-7; possibly TRBD1 for D (6 bases). This CDR3 has 12 amino acids. Germline CDR1 SGHDT, CDR2 YYEEEE. The V end lost 5 bases, the J end lost 2 bases, and 8 bases lay between the germline ends. CDR3 residues: CASSDRTYEQYF. For the CDR3, the DNA is TGTGCCAGCAGTGACAGGACCTACGAGCAGTACTTC. Variable domain in full (rest from reference TRBV5-6 and TRBJ2-7): DAGVTQSPTHLIKTRGQQVTLRCSPKSGHDTVSWYQQALGQGPQFIFQYYEEEERQRGNFPDRFSGHQFPNYSSELNVNALLLGDSALYLCASSDRTYEQYFGPGTRLTVT.

This rearrangement joins TRBV30 to TRBJ2-7; the D gene is possibly TRBD1 (6 bases). V lost 0 bases and J lost 3, with 12 bases in between. CDR1 is GTSNPN and CDR2 is SVGIG in the germline V gene (reference sequence). CDR3 length: 14 amino acids. Here the CDR3 DNA reads TGTGCCTGGAGTGTATCTGGGGGCAACTACGAGCAGTACTTC. Encoded protein: CAWSVSGGNYEQYF.

The chain is built from TRBV6-1 and TRBJ1-1; a possible D gene is TRBD1 (5 bases). CDR1 and CDR2 (germline): MNHNS, SASEGT. The CDR3 has 17 amino acids. The V and J ends lost 4 bases and 4 bases respectively, with 22 bases between them. CDR3 sequence (DNA): TGTGCCAGCAGTGTAGACCCCCAGGGTTTTAGTGGCACTGAAGCTTTCTTT. Its protein is CASSVDPQGFSGTEAFF.

The rearrangement uses TRBV20-1 and TRBJ2-5; D ambiguous. Germline V gene lookup returns CDR1 DFQATT and CDR2 SNEGSKA (reference sequence). Trimming stripped 6 bases from V and 5 bases from J, with 10 bases between. CDR3 length: 11 amino acids. DNA for the CDR3: TGCAGTGCGCCTACCGCGGAGACCCAGTACTTC. Translation gives CSAPTAETQYF.

The chain links TRBV5-6 to TRBJ2-1; 11 bases map to TRBD2. The germline V gene has CDR1 SGHDT and CDR2 YYEEEE. The junction had 12 bases not matched to a gene; V was cut back by 9 bases and J by 4 bases. This CDR3 spans 16 amino acids. The CDR3 nucleotides are TGTGCCACCTCACCCCCCGGGACTAGCGGATACAATGAGCAGTTCTTC. Its translation is CATSPPGTSGYNEQFF.

CDR3 loop: CASSPRRTGAYEQYF. The CDR3 DNA reads TGTGCCAGCAGCCCCCGGCGGACAGGGGCCTACGAGCAGTACTTC. The chain is built from TRBV7-2 and TRBJ2-7, with TRBD1 identical over 9 bases. CDR1 is SGHTA, CDR2 FQGNSA, per germline. The V segment lost 5 bases and the J segment 2 bases; nucleotides outside the gene matches: 7. The CDR3 totals 15 residues.

This clone appeared a single time. This chain joins TRBV5-1 and TRBJ1-4, with 9 bases lining up with TRBD1. The CDR3 has 15 amino acids. In germline, CDR1 is SGHRS, CDR2 YFSETQ. V shed 1 base and J 7 bases; nucleotides not matched to a gene: 5. In DNA form, the CDR3 reads TGCGCCAGCAGCTTGAGCGGGACAGGGTCTGAAAAACTGTTTTTT. Protein: CASSLSGTGSEKLFF.

This chain uses TRBV7-6 with TRBJ2-1; TRBD1 matches at 9 bases. The length of the CDR3 is 16 residues. Trimming at V came to 1 base and at J to 5 bases, leaving 6 bases not matched to a gene. CDR1 and CDR2 from the germline V gene are SGHVS and FNYEAQ. The CDR3: CASSLGGTGTHNEQFF. The CDR3 DNA sequence: TGTGCCAGCAGCTTAGGCGGGACAGGGACCCACAATGAGCAGTTCTTC.

The V and J genes are TRBV5-1 and TRBJ1-1; TRBD1 aligns across 7 bases. Germline V gives CDR1 SGHRS, CDR2 YFSETQ. The CDR3 extends over 13 amino acids. V shed 4 bases, J shed 11 bases, and the junction held 11 bases outside the gene matches. Written as DNA, the CDR3 is TGCGCCAGCAGCGAACGACAGGGAAACATGGCTTTCTTT. Its protein product is CASSERQGNMAFF.

The chain carries TRBV7-9 and TRBJ2-3; a possible D gene is TRBD1 (6 bases). The germline V and J ends were trimmed by 3 bases and 2 bases, with 9 bases remaining between them. CDR1 and CDR2 (germline): SEHNR, FQNEAQ (reference sequence). The CDR3 runs 14 residues. The CDR3 DNA reads as TGTGCCAGCAGCTTGGGACATTTCACAGATACGCAGTATTTT. Translation gives CASSLGHFTDTQYF. Together with reference TRBV7-9 and TRBJ2-3, the CDR3 gives the full variable domain: DTGVSQNPRHKITKRGQNVTFRCDPISEHNRLYWYRQTLGQGPEFLTYFQNEAQLEKSRLLSDRFSAERPKGSFSTLEIQRTEQGDSAMYLCASSLGHFTDTQYFGPGTRLTVL.

The V and J genes are TRBV9 and TRBJ2-1; D is unclear. V dropped 0 bases and J dropped 7 bases, with 14 bases sitting between them. The CDR3 extends over 15 amino acids. Germline CDR1 SGDLS, CDR2 YYNGEE. This chain's CDR3 is CASSVAYSLDNEQFF. The CDR3 DNA is TGTGCCAGCAGCGTAGCTTACAGTCTGGATAATGAGCAGTTCTTC.

This clone was detected only once. The chain uses TRBV28 and TRBJ2-7; possible D gene TRBD1, 6 bases. The CDR3 is 14 residues long. The V and J ends lost 5 bases and 9 bases respectively, with 20 bases between them. Germline V CDR1 and CDR2: MDHEN, SYDVKM. CDR3 sequence (DNA): TGTGCCAGCAGTGAAATTCCGGGACACCTCGCGCAGTACTTC. Residues: CASSEIPGHLAQYF.

The CDR3 sequence is CASSWDSSGANVLTF. The CDR3, as DNA: TGTGCCAGCAGTTGGGACAGCTCTGGGGCCAACGTCCTGACTTTC. This rearrangement joins TRBV6-5 to TRBJ2-6; the match to TRBD1 covers 7 bases. The CDR3 has 15 residues. The ends lost 4 bases at V and 0 bases at J; junction bases unmatched: 0. The germline V gene encodes CDR1 MNHEY and CDR2 SVGAGI.

This clone is a singleton in its sample. The chain recombines TRBV7-8 with TRBJ2-7, with no clear D. V lost 2 bases and J 2 bases, leaving 10 bases between the germline ends. CDR1 and CDR2 from the germline V gene are SGHVS and FQNEAQ. This CDR3 has 14 amino acids. For the CDR3, the DNA is TGTGCCAGCAGCTTACGGGTGGTGGCCTACGAGCAGTACTTC. It encodes CASSLRVVAYEQYF.

The V call is TRBV2, the J call TRBJ2-3; no clear D. Between the trimmed V and J ends, which lost 6 bases and 3 bases, there was a span of 7 bases. Per the germline V gene, CDR1 is SNHLY and CDR2 is FYNNEI. The CDR3 sequence is 12 residues long. Written as DNA, the CDR3 is TGTGCCAGCAGAGCACCAACAGATACGCAGTATTTT. This codes for CASRAPTDTQYF.

CDR3 residues: CATASTAVRSGELFF. DNA of the CDR3: TGCGCCACGGCCTCGACAGCAGTTCGGAGCGGGGAGCTGTTTTTT. The rearrangement links TRBV4-3 to TRBJ2-2; weak D call: TRBD1 (5 bases). Looked up from germline, CDR1 is LGHNA and CDR2 is YSLEER. The V end was cut by 10 bases, the J end by 7 bases, with 22 bases between. The CDR3 loop spans 15 amino acids.

The chain employs TRBV29-1 and TRBJ2-5; 7 bases match TRBD2. V lost 7 bases, J lost 2 bases, and 4 bases stayed unmatched. Per the germline V gene, CDR1 is SQVTM and CDR2 is ANQGSEA. This CDR3 has 12 residues. CDR3 sequence (DNA): TGCAGCGGGGAGGGCGGACAAGAGACCCAGTACTTC. Encoded protein: CSGEGGQETQYF.

This chain connects TRBV6-5 to TRBJ1-1; 8 bases fit TRBD1. Looked up from germline, CDR1 is MNHEY and CDR2 is SVGAGI. This CDR3 spans 15 amino acids. Unmatched junction bases numbered 13, after V lost 6 bases and J lost 7 bases. The CDR3 protein is CASRGQGGLVGEAFF. In DNA form, the CDR3 reads TGTGCCAGCAGAGGACAGGGAGGACTTGTTGGTGAAGCTTTCTTT.

The chain couples TRBV6-5 to TRBJ1-1; TRBD1 matches at 8 bases. The J segment lost 4 bases and the V segment lost 0 bases, leaving 4 bases of the junction unmatched. From germline, CDR1 is MNHEY and CDR2 SVGAGI. This CDR3 has 15 amino acids. The CDR3 spells CASSYSTGEGTEAFF. The CDR3 nucleotides read TGTGCCAGCAGTTACTCGACAGGGGAGGGCACTGAAGCTTTCTTT.

On this clone itself: This CDR3 fails to terminate in the conserved phenylalanine or tryptophan, so it likely reflects a read error. It is unclear where the CDR3 begins or ends on the DNA, so no DNA is shown, and the CDR3 is as TCRdb lists it. The chain uses TRBV7-3 and TRBJ2-7; the table's D gene call, TRBD2, was not cross checked with the DNA. The CDR3 is 16 amino acids in total, end residues counted. The germline CDR1 and CDR2 sequences are SGHTA and FQGTGA. The CDR3 is CASSRPGGLKGDSPHI.